One and the same sample provided the 17 T cell receptor beta chains below, sequenced in a study of blood T cell repertoires in COVID-19. Here immunoSEQ multiplex PCR was the method, and the copy in TCRdb shows in-frame clones only, minus some. The table lists 25,000 to 35,000 clones, roughly 88% of them singletons. Material: peripheral blood. These receptors all come from a man in his sixties with COVID-19, enrolled during active disease.

V and J are TRBV3-1 (or the pseudogene TRBV3-2) and TRBJ1-2; no reliable D call. CDR3 size: 14 residues. Germline values: CDR1 LGHDT, CDR2 YNNKEL (reference sequence). The germline V and J ends were trimmed by 2 bases and 0 bases, with 7 bases remaining between them. CDR3 loop: CASSQRPANYGYTF. CDR3 in DNA: TGTGCCAGCAGCCAACGCCCAGCTAACTATGGCTACACCTTC.

The V gene is TRBV7-9, the J gene TRBJ2-1, with 7 bases matching TRBD2. CDR1 SEHNR and CDR2 FQNEAQ come from the germline V gene (reference sequence). There are 15 residues in the CDR3. J was trimmed by 4 bases and V by 5 bases; bases with no gene match: 8. The CDR3 is CASSPVGGSYNEQFF. The CDR3 bases are TGTGCCAGCAGCCCTGTCGGGGGGTCATACAATGAGCAGTTCTTC.

V and J are TRBV4-1 and TRBJ1-6; TRBD1 aligns across 8 bases. Trimming at V came to 4 bases and at J to 6 bases, leaving 5 bases not matched to a gene. The CDR3 extends over 15 amino acids. Germline-derived CDR1 and CDR2 are MGHRA and YSYEKL. CDR3 in DNA: TGCGCCAGCAGCCCTGGACAGGGACCTAATTCACCCCTCCACTTT. The encoded protein is CASSPGQGPNSPLHF.

V and J are TRBV27 and TRBJ2-7; 9 positions match TRBD2. This CDR3 comprises 14 residues. V lost 6 bases and J lost 5; bases outside the gene matches: 8. CDR1 and CDR2 (germline): MNHEY, SMNVEV (reference sequence). CDR3 coding DNA: TGTGCCAGCAGGAGCGGCGGGAGGGCCGACGAGCAGTACTTC. This sequence encodes CASRSGGRADEQYF.

J is TRBJ2-2 and V is TRBV4-2, with 7 bases that match TRBD1. This CDR3 region has 13 residues. Germline lookup yields CDR1 LGHNA and CDR2 YNFKEQ. Trimming removed 8 bases from V and 4 bases from J; junction bases left unmatched: 4. CDR3 protein: CASQTGTTGELFF. The CDR3 DNA follows: TGTGCCAGCCAGACAGGGACCACCGGGGAGCTGTTTTTT.

The DNA for the CDR3 is TGTGCCAGCAGCCAAAGAAACCCGGGACTCAGCGATGGCTACACCTTC. Amino acid sequence: CASSQRNPGLSDGYTF. V usage is TRBV3-1 (or the pseudogene TRBV3-2) and J usage is TRBJ1-2; D is possibly TRBD1 (5 bases). Germline CDR1 reads LGHDT; CDR2 reads YNNKEL (reference sequence). There are 16 residues in the CDR3. With 2 bases removed from V and 6 bases from J, the gap between germline ends came to 19 bases.

The chain carries TRBV6-5 and TRBJ2-7; 7 nucleotides align to TRBD2. Trimming cost V 8 bases and J 4 bases; bases outside gene matches: 8. Germline V gene lookup returns CDR1 MNHEY and CDR2 SVGAGI. CDR3 length: 13 amino acids. CDR3 region: CASGRASEYEQYF. The CDR3 DNA follows: TGTGCCAGCGGGAGGGCTAGCGAGTACGAGCAGTACTTC.

The chain employs TRBV3-1 (or the pseudogene TRBV3-2) and TRBJ1-6; the D gene is possibly TRBD1 (5 bases). CDR3 length: 15 amino acids. The ends were cut back, 0 bases at V and 8 bases at J, with 11 bases in the middle. CDR1 is LGHDT and CDR2 is YNNKEL in the germline V gene (reference sequence). The CDR3 DNA sequence: TGTGCCAGCAGCCAAGAACAGGTTTTAGATTCACCCCTCCACTTT. This sequence encodes CASSQEQVLDSPLHF.

In DNA, the CDR3 is TGTGCCGTTTCTATGGGGGCTGGGATGAACACTGAAGCTTTCTTT. It codes for CAVSMGAGMNTEAFF. The J gene is TRBJ1-1, the V gene TRBV10-3, with D perhaps TRBD1 (6 bases). There are 15 residues in the CDR3. V lost 11 bases and J lost 0, with 19 bases in between. Germline V gene data show CDR1 as ENHRY and CDR2 as SYGVKD.

V is TRBV4-2 and J is TRBJ1-2, with D unresolved. CDR1 is LGHNA and CDR2 is YNFKEQ in the germline V gene. Trimming pared 0 bases from V and 6 bases from J, leaving 8 bases between. The CDR3 is made up of 13 amino acids. The CDR3 nucleotides read TGTGCCAGCAGCCAAGATTGGGAGGATGGCTACACCTTC. This translates into CASSQDWEDGYTF.

This clone was counted once. J is TRBJ1-1 and V is TRBV7-9; D may be TRBD1 (5 bases). The V gene's germline CDR1 is SEHNR and CDR2 FQNEAQ (reference sequence). The germline V and J ends were trimmed by 2 bases and 8 bases, with 15 bases remaining between them. The CDR3 loop spans 14 amino acids. This CDR3 is CASSLFESAGEAFF. DNA for the CDR3: TGTGCCAGCAGCTTATTCGAGTCAGCAGGGGAAGCTTTCTTT.

The V call is TRBV19, the J call TRBJ1-2; 7 bases agree with TRBD1. Germline-derived CDR1 and CDR2 are LNHDA and SQIVND (reference sequence). This CDR3 has 14 amino acids. The J segment lost 4 bases and the V segment lost 3 bases, leaving 5 bases of the junction unmatched. Here the CDR3 reads CASSIQGGGYGYTF. The DNA for the CDR3 is TGTGCCAGTAGTATTCAGGGGGGCGGCTATGGCTACACCTTC.

This rearrangement joins TRBV5-1 to TRBJ2-3; 7 bases agree with TRBD2. The CDR3 runs to 15 residues. Germline V gene lookup returns CDR1 SGHRS and CDR2 YFSETQ. V was clipped by 2 bases and J by 2 bases; unmatched bases: 5. The CDR3 spells CASSLRGLLTDTQYF. The CDR3 region has the DNA TGCGCCAGCAGCTTAAGGGGACTACTCACAGATACGCAGTATTTT.

The table lists this clone with a count of one. The V and J genes are TRBV6-6 and TRBJ2-1; 7 bases agree with TRBD1. Germline CDR1 and CDR2: MNHNY and SVGAGI (reference sequence). The CDR3 has 14 amino acids. Germline trimming cut 6 bases from V and 4 bases from J; bases unmatched to any gene: 6. CDR3: CASREDRVYNEQFF. DNA of the CDR3: TGTGCCAGCAGAGAAGACAGGGTTTACAATGAGCAGTTCTTC.

The chain employs TRBV19 and TRBJ2-7, with TRBD1 matching 9 bases. Looked up from germline, CDR1 is LNHDA and CDR2 is SQIVND (reference sequence). The CDR3 has 13 amino acids. J gave up 3 bases and V 6 bases, and 3 bases lay outside the gene matches. The CDR3 loop is CASSTGQGYEQYF. CDR3 DNA: TGTGCCAGTAGCACGGGACAGGGCTACGAGCAGTACTTC.

The chain employs TRBV7-2 and TRBJ2-3; the match to TRBD2 covers 7 bases. This CDR3 is 14 amino acids long. Germline CDR1 reads SGHTA; CDR2 reads FQGNSA. V lost 1 base, J lost 4 bases, and 2 bases stayed unmatched. The CDR3 protein is CASSLGLASDTQYF. CDR3 bases: TGTGCCAGCAGCTTAGGACTAGCCTCAGATACGCAGTATTTT.

The chain uses TRBV6-6 and TRBJ2-7; D may be TRBD2 (6 bases). The V end was cut by 7 bases, the J end by 4 bases, with 14 bases between. Germline V gene lookup returns CDR1 MNHNY and CDR2 SVGAGI (reference sequence). CDR3 length equals 13 residues. The chain's CDR3 is CASMWTNGYEQYF. The CDR3 DNA reads TGTGCCAGCATGTGGACTAACGGATACGAGCAGTACTTC.